The 4 T cell receptor beta chains given below trace back to one sample, sequenced in a study of CD8 T cells in Susac syndrome. Random hexamers were used to reverse transcribe 0.5 to 1 ug of RNA. TCRdb re-called the immunoSEQ multiplex PCR reads through MiXCR, storing one row per CDR3 protein. The table lists 150,000 to 200,000 distinct CDR3 sequences, 93% of them singletons. The specimen sequenced was CD4+ T cells from PBMCs. The source of these receptors is a human donor in good health.

This clonotype was counted a single time. The chain couples TRBV3-1 to TRBJ2-7, with 7 bases identical to TRBD2. There are 15 residues in the CDR3. Germline V lookup: CDR1 LGHDT, CDR2 YNNKEL (reference sequence). The CDR3 loop reads CDSQPKRGPSYEQYV. In nucleotides, the CDR3 is TGTGACTCCCAGCCGAAGCGGGGCCCTTCCTACGAGCAGTACGTC.

This chain uses TRBV5-1 with TRBJ2-2, with 11 bases identical to TRBD2. V was pared by 3 bases and J by 0 bases, with 1 base of the junction left unmatched. The CDR3 extends over 16 amino acids. Germline values: CDR1 SGHRS, CDR2 YFSETQ. The CDR3 nucleotides read TGCGCCAGCAGCTCGGGACTAGCGGCGAACACCGGGGAGCTGTTTTTT. It encodes CASSSGLAANTGELFF. The variable domain in full, completed from reference TRBV5-1 and TRBJ2-2, reads KAGVTQTPRYLIKTRGQQVTLSCSPISGHRSVSWYQQTPGQGLQFLFEYFSETQRNKGNFPGRFSGRQFSNSRSEMNVSTLELGDSALYLCASSSGLAANTGELFFGEGSRLTVL.

This chain joins TRBV5-1 and TRBJ1-1; a weak D match, TRBD1 (5 bases). This CDR3 region has 16 residues. Trimming removed 0 bases at V and 0 bases at J, with 12 bases between. Germline V lookup: CDR1 SGHRS, CDR2 YFSETQ. CDR3 in DNA: TGCGCCAGCAGCTTGGGAGGGGACTTCTTGAACACTGAAGCTTTCTTT. As protein: CASSLGGDFLNTEAFF.

This clonotype was seen once. V and J are TRBV10-3 and TRBJ2-5; 14 bases fit TRBD2. The V segment lost 2 bases and the J segment 1 base; nucleotides outside the gene matches: 6. CDR3 length: 18 residues. Germline CDR1 reads ENHRY; CDR2 reads SYGVKD. CDR3 amino acids: CAISEVRLAGGLQETQYF. The CDR3 DNA follows: TGTGCCATCAGTGAGGTTCGACTAGCGGGGGGGCTCCAAGAGACCCAGTACTTC.